This note documents a single T cell receptor (beta chain) sequence. This clone came up once. The antigen it binds to is not known. Per-base qualities were not stored, and no clone one base away is much larger. For the CD8 naive samples, CD45RO-negative cells were positively selected for CCR7, yielding a CD45RA+CCR7+ population from which TemRA cells were excluded. Healthy HIV-negative adults with no recently reported acute infections or vaccinations were included as donors. Every donor was a Caucasian adult living in Nashville, Tennessee, USA. Blood was obtained by leukapheresis, after which PBMCs were separated by Ficoll-Histopaque density gradient centrifugation and cryopreserved in liquid nitrogen vapor phase. Purity and quantity of every magnetically sorted T cell population were checked by analytical flow cytometry. Genomic DNA was isolated from every sorted fraction and measured by UV absorbance on a Nanodrop 2000c.

The data are from a study of shared clonotypes between healthy human individuals (dated by TCRdb to the early 2020s). In terms of the full investigation: Two women and three men aged 18 to 49 years were included in the cohort. For each donor, CD4 naive and CD4 memory were each run on three plates, CD8 naive on two plates, and CD8 memory on one plate. To estimate repertoire size and how much clonotypes are shared between individuals, the study performed deep sequencing of blood TCR repertoires from roughly five healthy adults. Libraries were prepared and TCR repertoires were sequenced by different laboratories using diverse techniques, in order to increase sequencing depth and limit assay-specific biases. Each donor's leukapheresis produced roughly between roughly 0.85 and 9.5 billion PBMCs. The study at large found these results: Because the study included a small number of donors, the genetic and exposure-history diversity represented was limited. When a handful of donors were compared, the shared fraction of clonotypes was roughly 4.8% for naive CD4, 3.5% to 4% for naive CD8, 2.3% for memory CD4, and less than 0.5% for memory CD8. Clonotypes shared by all four sorted-subset donors showed higher generation probabilities than non-shared clonotypes. Estimated clonotype richness was generally larger for naive than for memory subsets. Pairwise subsampling indicated that sequencing depth was expected to affect the degree of clonotype sharing among donors. Sampling was limited to blood, and TCR repertoires in tissue likely differ from TCR repertoires in blood. Even with the large sequencing depth, rarefaction of the sorted-subset datasets indicated that sequencing was incomplete.

Inclusive of the bounding cysteine and phenylalanine, the CDR3 is 16 residues long. The entry retains the CDR3 DNA only, 48 bases that are in frame from base 1. Via the germline V gene (reference sequence), CDR1 is MNHEY and CDR2 SMNVEV. Germline trimming: 2 bases from V, 1 base from J; junction bases outside gene matches: 3. TCR CDR3 regions were amplified from genomic DNA by multiplex PCR using the deep immunoSEQ assay. For each cell subset, the extracted genomic DNA was distributed evenly across all wells of several immunoSEQ 96-well plates, and each plate served as one replicate. Each replicate PCR for sorted subsets received approximately 200 ng genomic DNA, equal to roughly 30,000 T cell genomes. Purified libraries were quantified with a Qubit 3.0 fluorometer, sized on a Bioanalyzer 2100, and re-quantified with the KAPA Library Quantification kit. Every immunoSEQ 96-well plate was sequenced on a dedicated single-read 150-cycle Illumina NextSeq 550 flow cell. In the paper's pipeline: Because the immunoSEQ output included only junctional sequences and no quality scores, the filtering could not be the same as the filtering used for full-length reads. Sequences were annotated with PyIR, a Python wrapper for IgBLAST v1.9, using IMGT germline references to assign V/J genes and CDR3. Reads with weak V/J assignments (E-value above 1e-6), missing CDR3, stop codons, out-of-frame junctions, or ambiguous translated residues were removed. V3J clonotypes were defined as sequences sharing the same inferred V gene, J gene, and CDR3 amino acid sequence. Percentage overlap between repertoires was computed as shared unique clonotypes divided by the size of the smaller repertoire. Repertoire richness was assessed with RTK rarefaction, the Chao1 estimator, and Recon v2.1 estimates of unobserved clonotypes. OLGA was used to compute generation probabilities for all TCRbeta clonotypes that the gDNA method yielded from a few donors. As stored in TCRdb, this immuneACCESS dataset retains in-frame rearrangements with V and J assigned. A fraction of the clones does not appear; measured against another copy, unresolved V genes explain less than half of the discrepancy, and the remainder lacks a known reason. V and J calls and clone size are given by that table; D and trimming were obtained from the DNA. The sample table lists some 2 million clones, roughly 95% of them with a count of one. Of the sample, 1.2% is held by the ten largest clones.

The sample was naive CD8+ T cells sorted from blood. Interpreted using the paper, the cell subset or site label stands for: CD45RA+CCR7+. The sequence came from a man aged 18 to 30 in good health. The chain is encoded by TRBV27 joined to TRBJ2-5, with 11 middle bases fitting TRBD2. The sequenced DNA is TGTGCCAGCAGTTTAAATAGCGGGAGGGCCCAAGAGACCCAGTACTTC. Protein translation: CASSLNSGRAQETQYF.